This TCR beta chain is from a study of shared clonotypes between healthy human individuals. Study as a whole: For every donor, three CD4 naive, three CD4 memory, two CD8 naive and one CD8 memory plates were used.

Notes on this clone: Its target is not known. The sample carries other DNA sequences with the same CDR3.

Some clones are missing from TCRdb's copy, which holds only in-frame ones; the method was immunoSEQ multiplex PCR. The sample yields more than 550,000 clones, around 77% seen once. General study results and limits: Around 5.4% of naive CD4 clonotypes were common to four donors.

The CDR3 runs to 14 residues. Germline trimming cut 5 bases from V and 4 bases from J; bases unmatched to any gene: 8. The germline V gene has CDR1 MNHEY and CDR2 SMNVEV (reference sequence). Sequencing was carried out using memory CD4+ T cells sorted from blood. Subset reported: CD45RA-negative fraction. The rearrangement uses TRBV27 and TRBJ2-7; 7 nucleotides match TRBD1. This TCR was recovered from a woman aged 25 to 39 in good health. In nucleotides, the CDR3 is TGTGCCAGCAGTCCAAGGACAGGAGGTTACGAGCAGTACTTC. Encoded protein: CASSPRTGGYEQYF.